What follows are 21 T cell receptor beta chains derived from one specimen sequenced in a study of T cells in Graves' hyperthyroidism and ophthalmopathy. TCR beta CDR3 sequences were amplified from RNA transcripts. A set of HTBI primers served as the primers for a first-round RT-PCR of the TCR CDR3. MiXCR was run by TCRdb on the multiplex PCR reads, yielding one entry per CDR3 protein. The sample records 130,000 or so distinct CDR3 sequences, approximately 20% being singletons. Sequenced input: blood. All receptors derive from a woman in her fifties or sixties with Graves' hyperthyroidism that later progressed to Graves' ophthalmopathy.

This rearrangement joins TRBV5-5 to TRBJ1-1, with D perhaps TRBD1 (6 bases). Trimming removed 0 bases at V and 0 bases at J, with 12 bases between. Germline V gene lookup returns CDR1 SGHKS and CDR2 YYEKEE (reference sequence). CDR3 length: 16 amino acids. CDR3 amino acids: CASSLEGGTLNTEAFF. CDR3 DNA sequence: TGTGCCAGCAGCTTGGAAGGGGGAACCTTGAACACTGAAGCTTTCTTT.

This clonotype was seen at least ten times. The J gene is TRBJ2-7, the V gene TRBV4-1; D is unclear. The germline V and J ends were trimmed by 4 bases and 3 bases, with 16 bases remaining between them. Germline CDR1 is MGHRA and CDR2 is YSYEKL. This CDR3 contains 15 residues. The CDR3 sequence is CASSPTFGKGYEQYF. DNA for the CDR3: TGCGCCAGCAGCCCGACATTTGGTAAGGGCTACGAGCAGTACTTC.

V gene TRBV20-1 combines with J gene TRBJ1-1; TRBD1 aligns across 7 bases. The CDR3 runs to 19 residues. Germline CDR1 reads DFQATT; CDR2 reads SNEGSKA (reference sequence). The ends lost 0 bases at V and 5 bases at J; junction bases unmatched: 21. The CDR3 sequence: CSARDQSARGGGRFTEAFF. CDR3 DNA: TGCAGTGCTAGAGATCAATCGGCCAGGGGGGGCGGTCGGTTTACTGAAGCTTTCTTT.

This clonotype has only a few counts. The V gene is TRBV5-1, the J gene TRBJ1-2, with 11 bases identical to TRBD1. Germline loops: CDR1 SGHRS, CDR2 YFSETQ. V shed 2 bases and J 7 bases; nucleotides not matched to a gene: 4. The CDR3 is 14 amino acids. The CDR3 nucleotides read TGCGCCAGCAGCTTAGGACAGGGGGCATCTGGCTACACCTTC. This gives the protein CASSLGQGASGYTF.

In this sample, this clonotype turned up many times. V usage is TRBV28 and J usage is TRBJ1-5; 10 bases are a match to TRBD1. After removal of 8 bases from V and 3 bases from J, the junction contained 10 bases not matched to a gene. Germline V gene lookup returns CDR1 MDHEN and CDR2 SYDVKM. CDR3 length: 16 residues. CDR3 DNA: TGTGCCAGCGGTTGGACAGGGGGGATTGACAATCAGCCCCAGCATTTT. This translates into CASGWTGGIDNQPQHF.

J is TRBJ2-2 and V is TRBV3-1; a possible D gene is TRBD1 (6 bases). Trimming removed 5 bases at V and 1 base at J, with 14 bases between. The CDR3 totals 16 residues. Germline V CDR1 and CDR2: LGHDT, YNNKEL (reference sequence). The CDR3 nucleotides are TGTGCCAGCAGCATCCCACAGGGTCAGAACACCGGGGAGCTGTTTTTT. It is translated as CASSIPQGQNTGELFF.

This clonotype was observed a handful of times. The chain is built from TRBV6-2 or TRBV6-3 and TRBJ2-7; 7 bases agree with TRBD2. CDR1 and CDR2 (germline): MNHEY, SVGEGT. This CDR3 is built from 15 residues. After removal of 7 bases from V and 0 bases from J, the junction contained 9 bases not matched to a gene. The CDR3 loop reads CASTPGLGSSYEQYF. Written as DNA, the CDR3 is TGTGCCAGCACCCCTGGACTAGGCAGCTCCTACGAGCAGTACTTC.

This clonotype was seen a single time. The chain couples TRBV2 to TRBJ2-2, with D unclear. There are 12 residues in the CDR3. Looked up from germline, CDR1 is SNHLY and CDR2 is FYNNEI. Deletions cut 6 bases from V and 7 bases from J, with 9 bases between. CDR3 sequence reads: CASRAFGGELFF. In nucleotides, the CDR3 is TGTGCCAGCAGGGCCTTCGGCGGGGAGCTGTTTTTT.

At least ten counts were recorded for this clonotype. This chain links TRBV18 with TRBJ1-1; a weak D match, TRBD1 (5 bases). V lost 5 bases and J 4 bases, leaving 17 bases between the germline ends. The CDR3 totals 15 residues. The germline gives CDR1 KGHSH, CDR2 LQKENI. CDR3: CASSSPGSRGTEAFF. CDR3 coding DNA: TGTGCCAGCTCATCGCCAGGGAGCCGTGGCACTGAAGCTTTCTTT.

This clonotype occurred many times. V gene TRBV28 combines with J gene TRBJ1-2; 8 bases line up with TRBD1. Germline V gene data show CDR1 as MDHEN and CDR2 as SYDVKM. V gave up 8 bases and J gave up 5 bases; unmatched junction bases: 10. This CDR3 has 14 residues. The CDR3 loop reads CASLRTGLGYGYTF. The CDR3 DNA follows: TGTGCCAGCCTGCGGACAGGGCTGGGGTATGGCTACACCTTC.

This clonotype was seen repeatedly, ten times or more. This chain joins TRBV12-3 or TRBV12-4 and TRBJ2-2; D is ambiguous. This CDR3 is 11 amino acids long. V was shortened by 7 bases and J by 4 bases, with 4 bases between the two germline ends. The DNA of the CDR3 is TGTGCCAGCATGATCACCGGGGAGCTGTTTTTT. It translates to CASMITGELFF.

This clonotype was found many times. The CDR3 loop is CASSPTRLRTGNQPQHF. The CDR3 nucleotides read TGTGCCAGCTCACCGACGAGACTTCGGACAGGGAATCAGCCCCAGCATTTT. The V and J genes are TRBV18 and TRBJ1-5; 8 nucleotides line up with TRBD1. V shed 3 bases and J 4 bases; nucleotides not matched to a gene: 11. Germline-derived CDR1 and CDR2 are KGHSH and LQKENI. This CDR3 is 17 amino acids long.

This CDR3 reads CASRTRGGQGSGQFF. CDR3 coding DNA: TGTGCCAGCAGGACCCGCGGGGGACAGGGGTCAGGGCAGTTCTTC. V and J are TRBV6-2 or TRBV6-3 and TRBJ2-1, with 10 bases aligning to TRBD1. The V gene's germline CDR1 is MNHEY and CDR2 SVGEGT. CDR3 length: 15 amino acids. With 6 bases clipped from V and 12 bases from J, the junction kept 14 bases outside the gene matches.

About this clonotype: A much larger clone lies a single base off, so this may be a read error. The chain carries TRBV3-1 and TRBJ2-1; D possibly corresponds to TRBD1 (5 bases). V lost 5 bases to trimming and J lost 4 bases, with 15 bases between them. This CDR3 comprises 15 residues. CDR1 is LGHDT, CDR2 YNNKEL, per germline (reference sequence). In DNA, the CDR3 is TGTGCCAGCAGCGCGGACATCCCCCCGTACAATGAGCAGTTCTTC. Amino acids: CASSADIPPYNEQFF.

The chain links TRBV15 to TRBJ1-5; weak D call: TRBD1 (5 bases). The CDR3 has 15 residues. CDR1 is LNHNV and CDR2 is YYDKDF in the germline V gene (reference sequence). V shed 1 base and J shed 6 bases, with 13 bases lying between them. CDR3 sequence: CATSRVGQGRQPQHF. In nucleotides, the CDR3 is TGTGCCACCAGCAGAGTAGGGCAGGGTCGTCAGCCCCAGCATTTT.

This clonotype was seen a single time. The V gene is TRBV28, the J gene TRBJ2-1; 9 nucleotides line up with TRBD1. CDR3 length: 15 residues. Germline assignment: CDR1 MDHEN and CDR2 SYDVKM. The V segment lost 3 bases and the J segment 6 bases; nucleotides outside the gene matches: 6. Written as DNA, the CDR3 is TGTGCCAGCAGTTTCAAACAGGGGGCGGGCAATGAGCAGTTCTTC. Translated, it gives CASSFKQGAGNEQFF.

DNA for the CDR3: TGCGCCAGCAGCCCGGGACAGGGAGAAAAACTGTTTTTT. This encodes CASSPGQGEKLFF. The chain has TRBV5-1 and TRBJ1-4, with TRBD1 matching 9 bases. The germline gives CDR1 SGHRS, CDR2 YFSETQ. Trimming removed 4 bases from V and 8 bases from J; junction bases left unmatched: 3. The CDR3 has 13 amino acids.

In this sample, this clonotype turned up a few times. This sequence joins TRBV18 and TRBJ2-7; D unresolved. The V end lost 5 bases, the J end lost 2 bases, and 10 bases lay between the germline ends. CDR1 and CDR2 (germline): KGHSH, LQKENI. There are 13 residues in the CDR3. The CDR3 sequence: CASSATVAYEQYF. CDR3 DNA sequence: TGTGCCAGCTCAGCGACTGTAGCCTACGAGCAGTACTTC.

This clonotype was observed many times. The V and J genes are TRBV6-2 or TRBV6-3 and TRBJ1-5; 8 bases line up with TRBD1. V lost 6 bases to trimming and J lost 6 bases; unmatched junction nucleotides: 10. Germline CDR1 reads MNHEY; CDR2 reads SVGEGT. CDR3 length: 15 amino acids. The CDR3 is CASRRDRGMGQPQHF. CDR3 nucleotide sequence: TGTGCCAGCAGACGCGACAGGGGAATGGGTCAGCCCCAGCATTTT.

This clonotype was counted only a few times. V usage is TRBV7-9 and J usage is TRBJ2-1; possibly TRBD2 for D (6 bases). CDR3 size: 15 residues. Germline assignment: CDR1 SEHNR and CDR2 FQNEAQ (reference sequence). V was cut by 0 bases and J by 5 bases, with 11 bases left in between. CDR3: CASSLARGLHNEQFF. In nucleotides, the CDR3 is TGTGCCAGCAGCTTAGCTAGGGGACTTCACAATGAGCAGTTCTTC. Full variable domain (missing parts from reference TRBV7-9 and TRBJ2-1): DTGVSQNPRHKITKRGQNVTFRCDPISEHNRLYWYRQTLGQGPEFLTYFQNEAQLEKSRLLSDRFSAERPKGSFSTLEIQRTEQGDSAMYLCASSLARGLHNEQFFGPGTRLTVL.

The V gene is TRBV25-1, the J gene TRBJ2-1, with D possibly called TRBD1 or TRBD2 (5 bases each). V gave up 3 bases and J gave up 10 bases, with 19 bases separating them. Per germline, CDR1 MGHDK and CDR2 SYGVNS. This CDR3 comprises 15 residues. The CDR3 DNA reads TGTGCCAGCAGTGAGGGGACGGCCGGGCCGGAGGAGCAGTTCTTC. It yields the protein CASSEGTAGPEEQFF.